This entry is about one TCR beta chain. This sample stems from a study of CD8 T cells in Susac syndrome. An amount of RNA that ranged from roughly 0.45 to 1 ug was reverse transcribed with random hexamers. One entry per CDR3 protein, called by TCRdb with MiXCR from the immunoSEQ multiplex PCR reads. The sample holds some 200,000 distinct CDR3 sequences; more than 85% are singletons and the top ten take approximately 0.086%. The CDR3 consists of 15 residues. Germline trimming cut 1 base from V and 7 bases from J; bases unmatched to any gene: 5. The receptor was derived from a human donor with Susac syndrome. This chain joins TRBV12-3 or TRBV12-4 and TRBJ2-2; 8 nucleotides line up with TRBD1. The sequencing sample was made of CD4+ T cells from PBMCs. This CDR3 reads CASSLGTGSDGELFF. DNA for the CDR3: TGTGCCAGCAGTTTAGGGACAGGGTCCGACGGGGAGCTGTTTTTT.